Each of the 26 T cell receptor beta chains below was sequenced from the same sample in a study of T cell responses to AZD1222 COVID-19 vaccine. Clones were sequenced by immunoSEQ multiplex PCR, and TCRdb holds only the in-frame ones, with some missing. The data show roughly 120,000 clones, with about 90% seen just once and 11% to 15% held by the top ten. The input for sequencing was peripheral blood, taken on day 0 of AZD1222 vaccination. The receptors were gathered from an adult in good health.

The chain couples TRBV5-8 to TRBJ1-2; D is uncertain. Germline V gene lookup returns CDR1 SGHTS and CDR2 YDEGEE. The ends were cut back, 4 bases at V and 7 bases at J, with 17 bases in the middle. This CDR3 is 14 amino acids long. CDR3 bases: TGTGCCAGCAGCCCGACCGCCTATTATCCTGGCTACACCTTC. Translating it yields CASSPTAYYPGYTF. Supplemented by reference TRBV5-8 and TRBJ1-2, the full variable domain reads EAGVTQSPTHLIKTRGQQATLRCSPISGHTSVYWYQQALGLGLQFLLWYDEGEERNRGNFPPRFSGRQFPNYSSELNVNALELEDSALYLCASSPTAYYPGYTFGSGTRLTVV.

The chain is built from TRBV28 and TRBJ1-2, with 7 bases lining up with TRBD1. Germline loops: CDR1 MDHEN, CDR2 SYDVKM. J lost 6 bases, V lost 7 bases, and 17 bases had no gene match. CDR3 length equals 16 residues. Written as DNA, the CDR3 is TGTGCCAGCAACACAGCCTCAAAACAGGGGTGGAATGGCTACACCTTC. Translated: CASNTASKQGWNGYTF.

The chain uses TRBV10-3 and TRBJ1-1; 8 bases fit TRBD1. The CDR3 runs 16 residues. V trimming: 3 bases; J trimming: 8 bases; junction bases outside the gene matches: 14. Per the germline V gene, CDR1 is ENHRY and CDR2 is SYGVKD. The CDR3 DNA is TGTGCCATCAGTGAAAGGAAGGACAGGGAAGGTGGGGAAGCTTTCTTT. Protein sequence: CAISERKDREGGEAFF.

V usage is TRBV19 and J usage is TRBJ2-7, with D uncertain. Germline CDR1 is LNHDA and CDR2 is SQIVND (reference sequence). Trimming removed 3 bases at V and 2 bases at J, with 8 bases between. This CDR3 is 13 amino acids long. CDR3 protein: CASSIGTTYEQYF. The CDR3 nucleotides are TGTGCCAGTAGTATTGGAACCACCTACGAGCAGTACTTC.

The chain links TRBV25-1 to TRBJ2-1, with 7 bases that match TRBD2. Trimming at V came to 3 bases and at J to 3 bases, leaving 2 bases not matched to a gene. The CDR3 is made up of 14 amino acids. Germline V lookup: CDR1 MGHDK, CDR2 SYGVNS. The CDR3 loop reads CASSEPSGYNEQFF. In DNA form, the CDR3 reads TGTGCCAGCAGTGAGCCTAGCGGCTACAATGAGCAGTTCTTC.

This clone was detected a few times. This rearrangement joins TRBV15 to TRBJ1-4; D remains unclear. Deletions cut 0 bases from V and 7 bases from J, with 12 bases between. Germline V gene lookup returns CDR1 LNHNV and CDR2 YYDKDF (reference sequence). There are 15 residues in the CDR3. The CDR3 DNA reads TGTGCCACCAGCAGAGATGGTGTGGTCGGTGAAAAACTGTTTTTT. This gives the protein CATSRDGVVGEKLFF. Using reference TRBV15 and TRBJ1-4 for the parts outside the CDR3, the full variable domain is DAMVIQNPRYQVTQFGKPVTLSCSQTLNHNVMYWYQQKSSQAPKLLFHYYDKDFNNEADTPDNFQSRRPNTSFCFLDIRSPGLGDTAMYLCATSRDGVVGEKLFFGSGTQLSVL.

This clone was seen just once. This chain connects TRBV4-1 to TRBJ1-1, with TRBD1 identical over 8 bases. The germline V gene has CDR1 MGHRA and CDR2 YSYEKL. There are 15 residues in the CDR3. The junction had 11 bases not matched to a gene; V was cut back by 6 bases and J by 5 bases. CDR3 bases: TGCGCCAGCAGTTACCGGACAGGGACGGGGACTGAAGCTTTCTTT. Its translation is CASSYRTGTGTEAFF.

This clone was recorded only once. The chain carries TRBV7-2 and TRBJ1-2, with TRBD1 matching 7 bases. V shed 5 bases, J shed 3 bases, and the junction held 9 bases outside the gene matches. The CDR3 consists of 15 residues. CDR1 is SGHTA and CDR2 is FQGNSA in the germline V gene. Here the CDR3 reads CASSGHRGRDYGYTF. The CDR3 coding sequence is TGTGCCAGCAGCGGACACAGGGGTCGCGACTATGGCTACACCTTC.

The CDR3 reads CSVEVGQNSYEQYF. Written as DNA, the CDR3 is TGCAGCGTTGAAGTTGGCCAGAACTCCTACGAGCAGTACTTC. The chain carries TRBV29-1 and TRBJ2-7, with D hard to call. From germline, CDR1 is SQVTM and CDR2 ANQGSEA. Trimming removed 1 base at V and 0 bases at J, with 10 bases between. The CDR3 consists of 14 residues.

The V gene is TRBV10-1, the J gene TRBJ1-1; 8 positions agree with TRBD1. Germline-derived CDR1 and CDR2 are WNHNN and SYGVQD (reference sequence). The length of the CDR3 is 13 residues. Trimming took 3 bases from V and 10 from J; bases not matched to a gene: 7. The CDR3 DNA is TGCGCCAGCAGTGATCTTTGGACAGGGCGAGCTTTCTTT. Translation: CASSDLWTGRAFF.

V and J are TRBV18 and TRBJ1-1; D is perhaps TRBD1 (6 bases). Germline V gene lookup returns CDR1 KGHSH and CDR2 LQKENI. Trimming pared 5 bases from V and 4 bases from J, leaving 14 bases between. The CDR3 contains 14 residues. DNA of the CDR3: TGTGCCAGCTCATCAGGGATGGGGGCCACTGAAGCTTTCTTT. As protein: CASSSGMGATEAFF.

The chain links TRBV30 to TRBJ1-4, with D maybe TRBD1 (5 bases). This CDR3 comprises 17 residues. CDR1 and CDR2 (germline): GTSNPN, SVGIG (reference sequence). V lost 0 bases to trimming and J lost 5 bases, with 19 bases between them. This CDR3 is CAWSVRRTSPPNEKLFF. The DNA for the CDR3 is TGTGCCTGGAGTGTACGGCGGACATCGCCACCGAATGAAAAACTGTTTTTT.

The J gene is TRBJ2-1, the V gene TRBV27, with D perhaps assigned TRBD1 or TRBD2 (5 bases each). The CDR3 sequence is 13 residues long. The V end lost 6 bases, the J end lost 8 bases, and 14 bases lay between the germline ends. CDR1 MNHEY and CDR2 SMNVEV come from the germline V gene (reference sequence). CDR3 amino acids: CASRVGLGDEQFF. For the CDR3, the DNA is TGTGCCAGCAGAGTTGGCCTGGGGGATGAGCAGTTCTTC.

In nucleotides, the CDR3 is TGCGCCAGCAGCTTCGGACGGGACCCTCGCACAGATACGCAGTATTTT. As protein: CASSFGRDPRTDTQYF. The chain employs TRBV4-1 and TRBJ2-3; either TRBD1 or TRBD2 may supply D (5 bases each). CDR1 is MGHRA and CDR2 is YSYEKL in the germline V gene. CDR3 size: 16 residues. The V and J ends lost 5 bases and 1 base respectively, with 16 bases between them.

The chain carries TRBV10-3 and TRBJ2-1, with 9 bases aligning to TRBD2. This CDR3 is built from 17 residues. V gave up 6 bases and J gave up 5 bases; unmatched junction bases: 14. Looked up from germline, CDR1 is ENHRY and CDR2 is SYGVKD. This CDR3 is CAISQRTSAPNNNEQFF. CDR3 nucleotides: TGTGCCATCAGCCAACGGACTAGCGCCCCAAACAACAATGAGCAGTTCTTC.

This sequence joins TRBV9 and TRBJ1-1; TRBD1 matches 8 bases. The CDR3 covers 16 residues. The trim removed 4 bases at V and 0 bases at J, leaving 8 bases unmatched. The V gene's germline CDR1 is SGDLS and CDR2 YYNGEE. CDR3 region: CASSLGQGGMNTEAFF. As DNA, the CDR3 is TGTGCCAGCAGCCTCGGACAGGGTGGCATGAACACTGAAGCTTTCTTT.

This chain connects TRBV28 to TRBJ2-7, with TRBD2 identical over 9 bases. Germline CDR1 MDHEN, CDR2 SYDVKM. This CDR3 is 15 amino acids long. With 1 base clipped from V and 3 bases from J, the junction kept 4 bases outside the gene matches. The CDR3 nucleotides read TGTGCCAGCAGTTTATCAGCGGGAGGACACTACGAGCAGTACTTC. This gives the protein CASSLSAGGHYEQYF.

The chain combines TRBV9 with TRBJ1-1, with 8 bases that match TRBD1. This CDR3 is built from 17 residues. V shed 4 bases and J 3 bases; nucleotides not matched to a gene: 14. The germline gives CDR1 SGDLS, CDR2 YYNGEE. CDR3 DNA: TGTGCCAGCAGCAGCCGGACAGGGAGGGAGTTGGACACTGAAGCTTTCTTT. This gives the protein CASSSRTGRELDTEAFF.

The chain uses TRBV9 and TRBJ2-1, with D perhaps being TRBD1 or TRBD2 (7 bases each). The CDR3 consists of 16 residues. Germline lookup yields CDR1 SGDLS and CDR2 YYNGEE. The V gene lost 3 bases and the J gene lost 2 bases, with 15 bases spanning the gap. The CDR3 DNA sequence: TGTGCCAGCAGCGCGAGACAGGGAGGGGCCTACAATGAGCAGTTCTTC. Amino acids: CASSARQGGAYNEQFF.

The chain recombines TRBV19 with TRBJ1-1, with a tentative D call TRBD1 (6 bases). V lost 5 bases, J lost 5 bases, and 15 bases lay in between. The germline V gene has CDR1 LNHDA and CDR2 SQIVND (reference sequence). The CDR3 is 14 residues long. In nucleotides, the CDR3 is TGTGCCAGTAGTCCTCAGGGGCTTTGGACTGAAGCTTTCTTT. It codes for CASSPQGLWTEAFF.

The genes are TRBV9 and TRBJ2-3; D is ambiguous. This CDR3 has 15 residues. CDR1 is SGDLS and CDR2 is YYNGEE in the germline V gene. The V gene lost 0 bases and the J gene lost 5 bases, with 13 bases spanning the gap. CDR3 sequence reads: CASSVVYSAGDTQYF. As DNA, the CDR3 is TGTGCCAGCAGCGTAGTGTATTCCGCCGGAGATACGCAGTATTTT.

This chain joins TRBV27 and TRBJ1-1; TRBD1 matches 10 bases. From germline, CDR1 is MNHEY and CDR2 SMNVEV (reference sequence). V gave up 7 bases and J gave up 0 bases; unmatched junction bases: 8. The CDR3 sequence is 16 residues long. CDR3 amino acids: CASTLRDRGMNTEAFF. The CDR3 DNA sequence: TGTGCCAGCACCCTCCGGGACAGGGGAATGAACACTGAAGCTTTCTTT.

CDR3 nucleotide sequence: TGTGCCAGCAGTCAAAAACCTAGCGGGAGGATAAGGTCGGGGGAGCAGTACTTC. Protein product: CASSQKPSGRIRSGEQYF. The V and J genes are TRBV27 and TRBJ2-7; 11 nucleotides match TRBD2. This CDR3 spans 18 amino acids. Per germline, CDR1 MNHEY and CDR2 SMNVEV (reference sequence). Trimming cost V 5 bases and J 7 bases; bases outside gene matches: 19.

The rearrangement links TRBV28 to TRBJ2-3; 9 positions agree with TRBD2. J gave up 7 bases and V 2 bases, and 10 bases lay outside the gene matches. The CDR3 runs to 16 residues. From germline, CDR1 is MDHEN and CDR2 SYDVKM. The CDR3 DNA reads as TGTGCCAGCAGTTTAAATGCGGGAGGGGGGGCAAATACGCAGTATTTT. As protein: CASSLNAGGGANTQYF.

This chain joins TRBV7-9 and TRBJ1-2; D remains ambiguous. The CDR3 is 11 residues long. The germline V and J ends were trimmed by 7 bases and 1 base, with 4 bases remaining between them. Germline V gene lookup returns CDR1 SEHNR and CDR2 FQNEAQ (reference sequence). The CDR3 sequence: CASTYNYGYTF. The CDR3 DNA sequence: TGTGCCAGCACCTATAACTATGGCTACACCTTC.

V is TRBV7-8 and J is TRBJ2-7; 9 bases line up with TRBD2. J was trimmed by 2 bases and V by 5 bases; bases with no gene match: 4. CDR1 SGHVS and CDR2 FQNEAQ come from the germline V gene. This CDR3 contains 14 residues. The CDR3 nucleotides are TGTGCCAGCAGCCTTTTAGCGGGAGCCTACGAGCAGTACTTC. Its protein is CASSLLAGAYEQYF.